This section outlines one T cell receptor (beta chain) sequence together with its context. Germline-derived CDR1 and CDR2 are MNHEY and SVGAGI. Trimming took off 9 bases at V and 4 bases at J, with 18 bases between the two ends. This CDR3 is 14 amino acids long. The sample comes from a study of blood T cell repertoires in COVID-19. For the study at large: Acute and convalescent COVID-19 samples came from the United States, Italy and Spain. The analysed material was cDNA or gDNA that came from T cells, B-cell-depleted T cells, or PBMCs.

As handled by the study authors: Reference gene primer amplification gave nucleated cell count estimates. The assay was immunoSEQ multiplex PCR, and TCRdb's table has in-frame clones only and misses some. V, J and clone size were drawn from that table, and D and trimming were deduced from the DNA. This table has some 76,000 clones, around nine tenths appearing once. This TCR derives from a human donor in a cohort sampled during active COVID-19. The sample taken for sequencing was peripheral blood. The genes are TRBV6-5 and TRBJ2-5, with D maybe TRBD1 (5 bases). In nucleotides, the CDR3 is TGTGCCAGTCATTCCAGGCAGGGCTTAGAGACCCAGTACTTC. Its translation: CASHSRQGLETQYF.